Given below is one T cell receptor beta chain in context. The antigen is unknown. The data were obtained in a study of shared clonotypes between healthy human individuals. General study results and limits: How much donors shared clonotypes was expected to be affected by sequencing depth.

Germline V CDR1 and CDR2: SEHNR, FQNEAQ (reference sequence). V lost 4 bases to trimming and J lost 9 bases; unmatched junction nucleotides: 11. CDR3 size: 15 residues. In the original analysis: ImmunoSEQ yielded junction-only sequences lacking quality scores, so filtering differed. Measured with immunoSEQ multiplex PCR; TCRdb has only the in-frame clones, and not every one. Clone size and the V and J calls come from that table; the DNA yielded D and trimming. The table lists fewer than 550,000 clones, 75% to 80% of them singletons. This chain connects TRBV7-9 to TRBJ2-1; 8 positions agree with TRBD1. Sample: PBMCs. This TCR was sampled from a woman aged 40 to 50 in good health. Some clones in this sample may be carry-over from other donors' samples. In nucleotides, the CDR3 is TGTGCCAGCAGCTCCCCGACAGGGGTTTCGGTTGAGCAGTTCTTC. Its translation is CASSSPTGVSVEQFF. The full variable domain, its missing parts supplied by reference TRBV7-9 and TRBJ2-1, is DTGVSQNPRHKITKRGQNVTFRCDPISEHNRLYWYRQTLGQGPEFLTYFQNEAQLEKSRLLSDRFSAERPKGSFSTLEIQRTEQGDSAMYLCASSSPTGVSVEQFFGPGTRLTVL.